The 21 T cell receptor beta chains below come from one sample, sequenced in a study of neurological immune-mediated disorders. MiXCR was run by TCRdb on the 5' RACE reads, yielding one entry per CDR3 protein. The sample holds roughly 52,000 distinct CDR3 sequences, over 5.5% seen once. Sequencing was carried out using CD4+ T cells from blood. The receptor set was obtained from a young woman with multiple sclerosis.

This clonotype was recorded many times. The chain joins TRBV18 to TRBJ2-5; D gene unclear. This CDR3 spans 13 amino acids. With 6 bases removed from V and 2 bases from J, the gap between germline ends came to 10 bases. From germline, CDR1 is KGHSH and CDR2 LQKENI. CDR3 in DNA: TGTGCCAGCTCGACCGCACCTCAAGAGACCCAGTACTTC. This codes for CASSTAPQETQYF.

This clonotype was seen many times. The chain has TRBV24-1 and TRBJ2-5; the D gene is possibly TRBD2 (7 bases). Per the germline V gene, CDR1 is KGHDR and CDR2 is SFDVKD. The CDR3 consists of 15 residues. V was shortened by 3 bases and J by 7 bases, with 17 bases between the two germline ends. CDR3 region: CATSDAGAGWGTQYF. DNA of the CDR3: TGTGCCACCAGTGATGCGGGGGCAGGGTGGGGGACCCAGTACTTC.

This rearrangement joins TRBV12-3 or TRBV12-4 to TRBJ2-7; TRBD1 matches 7 bases. Unmatched junction bases numbered 8, after V lost 5 bases and J lost 4 bases. This CDR3 is 14 amino acids long. In DNA form, the CDR3 reads TGTGCCAGCAGTCCGACAGGGTACTGGTACGAGCAGTACTTC. Its translation: CASSPTGYWYEQYF.

Many counts were recorded for this clonotype. The chain combines TRBV5-1 with TRBJ2-3, with 11 bases lining up with TRBD2. J gave up 3 bases and V 4 bases, and 7 bases lay outside the gene matches. In germline, CDR1 is SGHRS, CDR2 YFSETQ. This CDR3 is 16 amino acids long. CDR3 protein: CASSLLAGGPTDTQYF. CDR3 nucleotides: TGCGCCAGCAGCCTCTTAGCGGGAGGGCCGACAGATACGCAGTATTTT.

This clonotype was counted at least ten times. CDR3 residues: CASSKKAAGDFFLYPVSRYEQYF. CDR3 in DNA: TGTGCCAGCAGCAAAAAGGCGGCAGGAGATTTCTTTTTATATCCTGTTTCTAGGTACGAGCAGTACTTC. The chain combines TRBV21-1 with TRBJ2-7; the table's D call, TRBD2, was not checked against the DNA. TRBV21-1 is deemed a pseudogene. This CDR3 contains 23 residues.

This clonotype was seen ten or more times. This sequence joins TRBV18 and TRBJ2-3; 10 bases fit TRBD2. Germline assignment: CDR1 KGHSH and CDR2 LQKENI. The CDR3 length is 16 residues. The V gene end was trimmed by 2 bases and the J gene end by 2 bases; junction bases not matched to a gene: 4. The CDR3 bases are TGTGCCAGCTCACCAGCTAGCGGGGGCTACACAGATACGCAGTATTTT. Translated, it gives CASSPASGGYTDTQYF.

This clonotype was seen many times. The chain carries TRBV9 and TRBJ2-5; 8 nucleotides agree with TRBD2. V shed 1 base, J shed 5 bases, and the junction held 7 bases outside the gene matches. The CDR3 loop spans 15 amino acids. Germline values: CDR1 SGDLS, CDR2 YYNGEE. CDR3 protein: CASSVTSGSSETQYF. In DNA form, the CDR3 reads TGTGCCAGCAGCGTAACGAGCGGGAGTAGTGAGACCCAGTACTTC.

This clonotype was seen a single time. The gene calls are TRBV12-3 or TRBV12-4 and TRBJ2-3; a weak D match, TRBD2 (5 bases). The CDR3 covers 14 residues. Trimming shortened V by 4 bases and J by 2 bases, and 10 bases separated the two germline ends. The CDR3 sequence: CASSSAGHTDTQYF. The CDR3, as DNA: TGTGCCAGCAGTTCGGCGGGTCACACAGATACGCAGTATTTT.

Ten or more counts support this clonotype. The V and J genes are TRBV9 and TRBJ2-3, with D hard to call. The CDR3 loop spans 15 amino acids. V was pared by 2 bases and J by 0 bases, with 10 bases between. Per the germline V gene, CDR1 is SGDLS and CDR2 is YYNGEE. The CDR3 region has the DNA TGTGCCAGCAGCGTGGGCAGTGGGAGCACAGATACGCAGTATTTT. This codes for CASSVGSGSTDTQYF.

The V call is TRBV18, the J call TRBJ1-2, with D maybe TRBD1 (5 bases). Germline lookup yields CDR1 KGHSH and CDR2 LQKENI. The CDR3 has 14 residues. Trimming took off 2 bases at V and 2 bases at J, with 9 bases between the two ends. DNA of the CDR3: TGTGCCAGCTCACCAGTGACAGAAAACTATGGCTACACCTTC. Translating gives CASSPVTENYGYTF.

Many counts were recorded for this clonotype. This chain connects TRBV9 to TRBJ2-3; 7 bases are a match to TRBD2. V lost 0 bases and J lost 2; bases outside the gene matches: 3. The CDR3 runs to 15 residues. The germline V gene encodes CDR1 SGDLS and CDR2 YYNGEE. CDR3 in amino acids: CASSVVAGYTDTQYF. The CDR3 nucleotides are TGTGCCAGCAGCGTAGTAGCGGGTTACACAGATACGCAGTATTTT.

This clonotype was observed a few times. The V gene is TRBV5-1, the J gene TRBJ2-1, with D unresolved. This CDR3 region has 14 residues. In germline, CDR1 is SGHRS, CDR2 YFSETQ. With 0 bases removed from V and 3 bases from J, the gap between germline ends came to 7 bases. CDR3 nucleotides: TGCGCCAGCAGCTTGGTAACACTCTACAATGAGCAGTTCTTC. Translation gives CASSLVTLYNEQFF. Using reference TRBV5-1 and TRBJ2-1 for the parts outside the CDR3, the full variable domain is KAGVTQTPRYLIKTRGQQVTLSCSPISGHRSVSWYQQTPGQGLQFLFEYFSETQRNKGNFPGRFSGRQFSNSRSEMNVSTLELGDSALYLCASSLVTLYNEQFFGPGTRLTVL.

This clonotype was counted many times. The gene calls are TRBV11-2 and TRBJ2-7, with D perhaps TRBD1 (6 bases). The length of the CDR3 is 13 residues. V lost 5 bases and J 6 bases, leaving 14 bases between the germline ends. In germline, CDR1 is SGHAT, CDR2 FQNNGV. This chain's CDR3 is CASSTRDIAEQYF. CDR3 sequence (DNA): TGTGCCAGCAGCACCAGGGACATCGCCGAGCAGTACTTC.

This clonotype was seen repeatedly, ten times or more. The chain couples TRBV28 to TRBJ2-7, with 7 bases that match TRBD2. The germline gives CDR1 MDHEN, CDR2 SYDVKM. The CDR3 contains 16 residues. V trimming: 4 bases; J trimming: 2 bases; junction bases outside the gene matches: 11. The CDR3 bases are TGTGCCAGCAGTTCGGAATTTGGGGGGGGAACCTACGAGCAGTACTTC. This encodes CASSSEFGGGTYEQYF.

This clonotype was counted at least ten times. The chain has TRBV10-3 and TRBJ1-1, with D perhaps TRBD1 (5 bases). Germline V gene sequence: CDR1 ENHRY, CDR2 SYGVKD. Between the trimmed V and J ends, which lost 6 bases and 5 bases, there was a span of 13 bases. The CDR3 totals 13 residues. The CDR3 is CAIRLQANTEAFF. The CDR3 nucleotides read TGTGCCATCAGATTACAGGCGAATACTGAAGCTTTCTTT.

This clonotype was seen repeatedly, ten times or more. The chain carries TRBV5-1 and TRBJ2-2; the D gene is possibly TRBD1 (6 bases). V was cut by 2 bases and J by 5 bases, with 10 bases left in between. CDR1 is SGHRS, CDR2 YFSETQ, per germline. This CDR3 comprises 14 residues. The CDR3 sequence is CASSLQQGTGELFF. The CDR3 DNA follows: TGCGCCAGCAGCTTACAGCAGGGGACCGGGGAGCTGTTTTTT.

This clonotype showed up many times. The chain joins TRBV4-1 to TRBJ1-1; D may be TRBD1 (5 bases). The CDR3 loop spans 13 amino acids. Trimming removed 2 bases from V and 9 bases from J, with 13 bases in between. Per germline, CDR1 MGHRA and CDR2 YSYEKL. The CDR3 coding sequence is TGCGCCAGCAGCCAACTCGGGGGGGGGAAAGCTTTCTTT. This encodes CASSQLGGGKAFF.

This clonotype has at least ten counts. The DNA of the CDR3 is TGTGCCAGCAGTAAAGGACAGGGTGGCCACGAGCAGTACGTC. Translating it yields CASSKGQGGHEQYV. V is TRBV6-6 and J is TRBJ2-7, with TRBD1 matching over 8 bases. Germline V lookup: CDR1 MNHNY, CDR2 SVGAGI (reference sequence). This CDR3 has 14 amino acids. Losses at the gene ends were 5 bases for V and 5 bases for J; bases not matched to a gene: 8.

This clonotype was seen repeatedly, ten times or more. The chain employs TRBV20-1 and TRBJ2-1, with D perhaps TRBD2 (7 bases). V lost 8 bases, J lost 1 base, and 21 bases lay in between. This CDR3 is built from 16 residues. CDR1 is DFQATT, CDR2 SNEGSKA, per germline (reference sequence). CDR3 DNA sequence: TGCAGTACCTTTTGGGGGGGGGCCAGTTCCTACAATGAGCAGTTCTTC. Its protein is CSTFWGGASSYNEQFF.

In its sample, this clonotype was seen once. The genes are TRBV14 and TRBJ2-2, with 9 bases that match TRBD1. V shed 4 bases and J 3 bases; nucleotides not matched to a gene: 21. The CDR3 contains 21 residues. CDR1 is SGHDN, CDR2 FVKESK, per germline. The CDR3: CASSRRTLWVLDRGYTGELFF. CDR3 in DNA: TGTGCCAGCAGCCGACGAACCCTCTGGGTCTTGGACAGGGGCTACACCGGGGAGCTGTTTTTT.

This clonotype was counted at least ten times. The V gene is TRBV28, the J gene TRBJ2-5, with 9 nucleotides matching TRBD2. This CDR3 comprises 16 residues. V lost 7 bases to trimming and J lost 4 bases; unmatched junction nucleotides: 13. Germline CDR1 MDHEN, CDR2 SYDVKM. The CDR3 region has the DNA TGTGCCAGCAAAAGATCGGGAGCGGGGGGACGAGAGACCCAGTACTTC. Translation: CASKRSGAGGRETQYF.